Shown below are 3 T cell receptor beta chains from a single sample sequenced in a study of technical replicates of blood from a handful of donors. Clones were sequenced by immunoSEQ multiplex PCR, and TCRdb holds only the in-frame ones, with some missing. The data show tens of thousands of clones, with 90% to 95% seen just once and 0.25% held by the top ten. Sequencing was carried out using T cells isolated from PBMCs. The receptor source for this set is a human donor in good health.

V is TRBV27 and J is TRBJ1-1; D is perhaps TRBD1 (5 bases). Germline V gives CDR1 MNHEY, CDR2 SMNVEV (reference sequence). This CDR3 comprises 14 residues. Trimming pared 2 bases from V and 5 bases from J, leaving 12 bases between. The CDR3 spells CASSLQDSGTEAFF. DNA of the CDR3: TGTGCCAGCAGTTTACAAGACAGTGGGACTGAAGCTTTCTTT.

The chain recombines TRBV2 with TRBJ2-7; D is possibly TRBD1 (6 bases). Germline V CDR1 and CDR2: SNHLY, FYNNEI. Trimming removed 6 bases at V and 0 bases at J, with 9 bases between. This CDR3 spans 13 amino acids. CDR3 DNA sequence: TGTGCCAGCAGGGCGGACAGCTCCTACGAGCAGTACTTC. It encodes CASRADSSYEQYF.

V gene TRBV6-5 combines with J gene TRBJ1-1, with a weak D call TRBD1 (6 bases). Germline CDR1 and CDR2: MNHEY and SVGAGI. Between the trimmed V and J ends, which lost 3 bases and 3 bases, there was a span of 14 bases. The length of the CDR3 is 15 residues. CDR3 DNA sequence: TGTGCCAGCAGTTATTGGGGGGCGGGGGACACTGAAGCTTTCTTT. Translating gives CASSYWGAGDTEAFF.